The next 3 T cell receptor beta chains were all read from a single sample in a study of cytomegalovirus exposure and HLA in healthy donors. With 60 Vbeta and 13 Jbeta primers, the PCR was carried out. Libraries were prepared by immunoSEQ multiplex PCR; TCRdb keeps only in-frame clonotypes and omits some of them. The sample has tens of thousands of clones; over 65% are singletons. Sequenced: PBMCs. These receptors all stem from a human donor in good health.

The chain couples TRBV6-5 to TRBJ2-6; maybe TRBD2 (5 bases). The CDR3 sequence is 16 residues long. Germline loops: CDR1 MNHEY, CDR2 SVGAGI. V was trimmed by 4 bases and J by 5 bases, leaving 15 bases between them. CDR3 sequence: CASSFRTEVRANVLTF. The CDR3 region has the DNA TGTGCCAGCAGTTTCCGGACGGAGGTACGGGCCAACGTCCTGACTTTC.

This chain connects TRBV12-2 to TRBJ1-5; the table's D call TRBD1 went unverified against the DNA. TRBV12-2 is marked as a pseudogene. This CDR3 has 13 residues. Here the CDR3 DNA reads TGTGCAAGGGGGGCTCGCCGCAATCAGCCCCAGCATTTT. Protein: CARGARRNQPQHF.

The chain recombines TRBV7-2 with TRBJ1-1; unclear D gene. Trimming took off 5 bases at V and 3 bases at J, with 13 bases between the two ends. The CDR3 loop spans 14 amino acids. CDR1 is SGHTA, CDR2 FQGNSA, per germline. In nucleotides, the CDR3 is TGTGCCAGCAGCCTATTAGTGCTTGACACTGAAGCTTTCTTT. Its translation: CASSLLVLDTEAFF.